This T cell receptor beta chain was captured in a study of T cell changes during pregnancy in multiple sclerosis (dated by TCRdb to between 2018 and 2020). Turning to the overall study: The study examined how the T cell repertoire changed over the course of pregnancy in women with multiple sclerosis.

With regard to this clone: Its antigen remains unidentified. Within one base of it there is no much larger clone, and no base qualities were kept.

Library preparation was by the immunoSEQ multiplex PCR assay. TCRdb took over this immuneACCESS table, retaining in-frame rearrangements with V and J assigned. Such tables are incomplete; in checked studies, under half of the missing clones stem from an unresolved V gene, and the remainder is unexplained. The sample records around 63,000 clones, approximately 92% of which are singletons. The ten largest clones take up approximately 2.8% of the sample. The sequencing here drew on CD8+ T cells from peripheral blood mononuclear cells, taken in the third trimester of pregnancy. The TCR was taken from a female donor in good health, enrolled as a control in a pregnancy study.

The DNA sequence reads TGTGCCAGCACCCCGGGACAGGGGAACTATGGCTACACCTTC. This sequence encodes CASTPGQGNYGYTF. The rearrangement joined TRBV14 to TRBJ1-2; 10 junctional bases match TRBD1. Inclusive of the bounding cysteine and phenylalanine, the CDR3 is 14 residues long. Only the CDR3 DNA stays, 42 bases, in frame from base 1. The germline V gene yields SGHDN for CDR1 and FVKESK for CDR2. From V the trimming removes 7 bases and from J it removes 2 bases, while the gene matches leave 4 bases of the junction unaccounted for.